This T cell receptor beta chain was captured by sequencing in a study of cytomegalovirus exposure and HLA in healthy donors. CDR3 size: 15 residues. V shed 1 base, J shed 3 bases, and the junction held 6 bases outside the gene matches. The germline gives CDR1 SGHVS, CDR2 FNYEAQ. Researchers ran the PCR with 60 Vbeta and 13 Jbeta primers. The protocol was immunoSEQ multiplex PCR, while the TCRdb copy is restricted to in-frame clones and leaves out a portion. The sample holds 50,000 to 60,000 clones, 77% seen once. Study conclusions and caveats: The authors later found HLA-associated TCR beta chains more clonally expanded than equally common others. Common viral pathogens were later found to be apparently linked to several of the most significant clusters. Immune exposure information available was restricted to CMV serostatus. Researchers counted 180 or so TCR beta chains as cytomegalovirus-associated.

As for this clone: Its antigen remains unknown.

The V and J genes are TRBV7-6 and TRBJ2-7; 7 nucleotides agree with TRBD1. The TCR comes from a middle-aged woman in good health and CMV-seropositive. The sequenced sample was PBMCs. CDR3 nucleotides: TGTGCCAGCAGCTTAGTGCGACAGGGTGGCTACGAGCAGTACTTC. This codes for CASSLVRQGGYEQYF.